The rows below give T cell receptor beta chains drawn from one sample of a study of human T cells and chemical hapten exposure. Using its own MiXCR run on the RACE reads, TCRdb lists one record per CDR3 protein. The data contain about 40,000 distinct CDR3 sequences, 3% to 3.5% of them singletons. Here the sequenced sample was whole blood, taken in connection with sensitization to the hapten diphenylcyclopropenone (DPC). These receptors came from a man between 40 and 49 years old with alopecia areata. Some clones in this sample may be carry-over from other donors' samples. The CDR3 runs from the conserved cysteine through the conserved F or W. D genes are given only for firm matches. The size of a clone is reported for some rows only, either as once, few or many, or as a class for expanded clones.

length | J | size | V | D | CDR3 | DNA
15 | TRBJ2-5 | many | TRBV11-3 | TRBD2 | CASSKGLAGEETQYF | TGTGCCAGCAGCAAGGGACTAGCGGGAGAAGAGACCCAGTACTTC
13 | TRBJ1-1 | many | TRBV6-1 | NA | CASSQIQGPEAFF | TGTGCCAGCAGCCAGATTCAGGGCCCTGAAGCTTTCTTT
16 | TRBJ1-5 | once | TRBV24-1 | NA | CATGDGAYGPNQPQHF | TGTGCCACCGGTGATGGGGCATACGGACCCAATCAGCCCCAGCATTTT
14 | TRBJ1-1 | many | TRBV7-2 | NA | CASSSRLGGTEAFF | TGTGCCAGCAGCTCCCGCCTGGGGGGTACTGAAGCTTTCTTT
12 | TRBJ2-7 | many | TRBV12-3/TRBV12-4 | NA | CASQYRPDEQYF | TGTGCCAGCCAATACCGGCCCGACGAGCAGTACTTC
15 | TRBJ2-7 | many | TRBV5-6 | NA | CASSLWVGTSGEQYF | TGTGCCAGCAGCTTGTGGGTCGGAACGTCTGGGGAGCAGTACTTC
14 | TRBJ1-5 | many | TRBV7-2 | NA | CASSLTASNQPQHF | TGTGCCAGCAGCTTGACAGCTAGCAATCAGCCCCAGCATTTT
13 | TRBJ2-2 | medium-sized | TRBV5-1 | TRBD1 | CASSGTATGELFF | TGCGCCAGCAGCGGGACAGCCACCGGGGAGCTGTTTTTT
14 | TRBJ2-2 | many | TRBV20-1 | TRBD1 | CSAYRGKGNGELFF | TGCAGTGCCTACAGGGGGAAAGGGAACGGGGAGCTGTTTTTT
16 | TRBJ2-1 | many | TRBV12-5 | TRBD2 | CASGLVNSGRPREQFF | TGTGCTAGTGGTTTGGTAAATAGCGGGAGGCCCCGGGAGCAGTTCTTC
15 | TRBJ1-5 | many | TRBV12-3/TRBV12-4 | TRBD1 | CASSFSGQANQPQHF | TGTGCCAGCAGTTTTTCGGGACAGGCCAATCAGCCCCAGCATTTT
15 | TRBJ1-6 | many | TRBV20-1 | TRBD1 | CSAPRTGGNNSPLHF | TGCAGTGCGCCAAGGACAGGAGGGAATAATTCACCCCTCCACTTT
15 | TRBJ1-5 | many | TRBV6-2/TRBV6-3 | NA | CASSLGHRGYQPQHF | TGTGCCAGCAGTTTGGGACATAGAGGATATCAGCCCCAGCATTTT
16 | TRBJ2-1 | many | TRBV7-9 | TRBD2 | CASSLARASGRNEQFF | TGTGCCAGCAGCTTAGCAAGGGCTAGCGGGAGGAATGAGCAGTTCTTC
18 | TRBJ1-5 | many | TRBV6-5 | TRBD1 | CASSYFGQEIYSNQPQHF | TGTGCCAGCAGTTACTTCGGACAGGAGATATATAGCAATCAGCCCCAGCATTTT
15 | TRBJ2-3 | many | TRBV12-3/TRBV12-4 | NA | CASSFGGLNTDTQYF | TGTGCCAGCAGTTTTGGCGGCTTAAACACAGATACGCAGTATTTT
14 | TRBJ2-6 | many | TRBV27 | NA | CASSWGGGANVLTF | TGTGCCAGCAGTTGGGGCGGTGGGGCCAACGTCCTGACTTTC
15 | TRBJ1-4 | few | TRBV7-2 | NA | CASSLGDVTNEKLFF | TGTGCCAGCAGCTTAGGGGACGTAACTAATGAAAAACTGTTTTTT
17 | TRBJ2-4 | many | TRBV20-1 | TRBD2 | CSAIALSGGLAKNIQYF | TGCAGTGCCATAGCCCTTAGCGGGGGATTAGCCAAAAACATTCAGTACTTC
11 | TRBJ2-1 | many | TRBV28 | NA | CASSLGLEQFF | TGTGCCAGCAGTCTGGGCCTTGAGCAGTTCTTC
14 | TRBJ1-1 | many | TRBV7-8 | NA | CASSSTGTNTEAFF | TGTGCCAGCAGCTCGACAGGAACGAACACTGAAGCTTTCTTT
16 | TRBJ2-3 | NA | TRBV28 | TRBD1 | CASSPSTGFRTDTQYF | TGTGCCAGCAGTCCCTCGACAGGGTTTCGTACAGATACGCAGTATTTT